Given below is one T cell receptor (beta chain) in context. There are a few counts of this clone. No antigen is known for it. Base qualities were left out, and no much larger clone turns up one base away. This sample is part of a study of shared T cell receptors in the human thymus (dated by TCRdb to 2020 to 2023). Study-wide context: The study examined how the human thymus generates shared, self-reactive T-cell receptor alpha chains.

The germline V gene gives CDR1 as SGDLS and CDR2 as YYNGEE. The junction shows trimming of 0 bases on V and 2 bases on J, plus 9 bases between the germline ends. Including the terminal cysteine and phenylalanine, the CDR3 comprises 15 residues. Only the CDR3 DNA stays, 45 bases, in frame from base 1. Libraries came from the immunoSEQ multiplex PCR assay. TCRdb retrieved this table from immuneACCESS and kept in-frame rearrangements only. Not all clones are present; in checked studies, unresolved V genes account for under half, and no reason is known for the remainder. Recorded for this sample are approximately 760,000 clones; 70% to 90% of them occurred a single time. The ten largest clones represent around 0.0094% of the sample. The same sample was also studied in work on human thymus T cells. The second investigation adds: Donors were immunologically healthy infants undergoing open corrective cardiac surgery for congenital heart defects in Finland. Thymus tissue was obtained as surgical resects removed during corrective cardiac surgery. V and J gene segment usage appeared biased in both thymic and peripheral blood repertoires. The related research found that thymic TCR repertoires overlapped highly between unrelated individuals. TCR alpha and beta repertoires from under 10 infant thymus samples and four related peripheral blood samples were characterized in the study. Donor ages ranged from roughly 6 to 250 days, and the cohort comprised over five male and a couple of female infants. Thymocytes were mechanically released from the tissue and were stored as pellets of about 9-33 million cells at -70 degrees C. A QIAsymphony instrument was used to extract genomic DNA from the frozen cell pellets. Using the immunoSEQ multiplex PCR assay, the TCRB and TCRAD loci were amplified from a standardized quantity of quality-controlled genomic DNA. Amplicons spanned the V(D)J region at a length sufficient to cover the CDR3 and identify V and J genes. The commercial immunoSEQ service was used to sequence amplicons on an Illumina platform. Primer bias and sequencing errors were corrected as previously described, and TCRAD and TCRB definitions were based on the IMGT database. immunoSEQ Analyzer 3.0 and VDJTools were used for repertoire analysis, which covered basic statistics, V/J segment usage, diversity estimates, rarefaction and pairwise overlap. Diversity was estimated with Chao1, ChaoE, Efron-Thisted, Shannon and inverse Simpson indices, and also on datasets down-sampled to the smallest sample. Repertoire overlap used strict matching of CDR3 nucleotide sequence, V gene and J gene, with Jaccard-based multidimensional scaling clustering. On average, about 730,000 unique TCRB clonotypes were obtained from thymus samples, compared with around 78,000 from blood samples.

The rearrangement joined TRBV9 to TRBJ1-3; the D gene assignment is ambiguous. Material for sequencing was thymocytes. This TCR derives from a girl less than two years old with a congenital heart defect. Donor details come from another sample of the same person, matched by shared clones. The CDR3 protein is CASSVAPSAGNTIYF. Read as DNA, the sequence is TGTGCCAGCAGCGTAGCCCCTTCGGCTGGAAACACCATATATTTT.